These 27 T cell receptor beta chains were all obtained from the same sample, sequenced in a study of blood T cell repertoires in COVID-19. Libraries were prepared by immunoSEQ multiplex PCR; TCRdb keeps only in-frame clonotypes and omits some of them. The sample gives some 120,000 clones, approximately 84% of which show up once; approximately 7.6% is in the top ten. The specimen was peripheral blood. These receptors were obtained from a man aged 70 or older with active or convalescent COVID-19.

The gene calls are TRBV3-1 (or the pseudogene TRBV3-2) and TRBJ1-1, with 8 nucleotides matching TRBD1. The J segment lost 6 bases and the V segment lost 3 bases, leaving 0 bases of the junction unmatched. The CDR3 consists of 12 residues. Per the germline V gene, CDR1 is LGHDT and CDR2 is YNNKEL (reference sequence). CDR3 DNA sequence: TGTGCCAGCAGCCAGACAGGGGCTGAAGCTTTCTTT. It specifies CASSQTGAEAFF.

The chain carries TRBV21-1 and TRBJ2-2; TRBD1 reflects the table's D call only, with no check against the DNA. TRBV21-1 is a pseudogene segment. The CDR3 consists of 15 residues. The CDR3 nucleotides read TGTGCCAGCAGCCCTCGGACAGGGCGGGCCGGGGAGCTGTTTTTT. This codes for CASSPRTGRAGELFF.

V gene TRBV7-6 combines with J gene TRBJ1-1, with D possibly being TRBD1 (5 bases). This CDR3 contains 14 residues. Per germline, CDR1 SGHVS and CDR2 FNYEAQ. V gave up 5 bases and J gave up 4 bases, with 14 bases separating them. This CDR3 reads CASSTSKGPTEAFF. In DNA form, the CDR3 reads TGTGCCAGCAGCACCAGCAAGGGGCCCACTGAAGCTTTCTTT.

At least ten counts were recorded for this clone. The V and J genes are TRBV7-2 and TRBJ1-1, with D possibly being TRBD1 (5 bases). V lost 5 bases and J 5 bases, leaving 12 bases between the germline ends. The CDR3 has 13 amino acids. The germline V gene has CDR1 SGHTA and CDR2 FQGNSA. The CDR3 spells CASSQVGGTEAFF. CDR3 DNA sequence: TGTGCCAGCAGCCAAGTCGGGGGTACTGAAGCTTTCTTT.

This chain joins TRBV27 and TRBJ2-7, with 7 bases matching TRBD1. Germline CDR1 reads MNHEY; CDR2 reads SMNVEV (reference sequence). The J segment lost 3 bases and the V segment lost 2 bases, leaving 1 base of the junction unmatched. This CDR3 spans 13 amino acids. CDR3 amino acids: CASSLNRGYEQYF. The CDR3 DNA sequence: TGTGCCAGCAGTTTAAACAGGGGCTACGAGCAGTACTTC.

V is TRBV18 and J is TRBJ2-3; 9 nucleotides agree with TRBD1. This CDR3 is built from 17 residues. J gave up 2 bases and V 3 bases, and 9 bases lay outside the gene matches. CDR1 is KGHSH and CDR2 is LQKENI in the germline V gene. The DNA for the CDR3 is TGTGCCAGCTCACCCCCATCAGGACAGGGGAACACAGATACGCAGTATTTT. It encodes CASSPPSGQGNTDTQYF.

J is TRBJ2-1 and V is TRBV7-3, with 9 positions matching TRBD2. This CDR3 spans 15 amino acids. J lost 7 bases, V lost 4 bases, and 8 bases had no gene match. Germline CDR1 and CDR2: SGHTA and FQGTGA. CDR3 in DNA: TGTGCCAGCAGCTCCTTAGCGGGAGCTCGAAATGAGCAGTTCTTC. The encoded protein is CASSSLAGARNEQFF. Based on the CDR3 plus reference TRBV7-3 and TRBJ2-1, the full variable domain is GAGVSQTPSNKVTEKGKYVELRCDPISGHTALYWYRQSLGQGPEFLIYFQGTGAADDSGLPNDRFFAVRPEGSVSTLKIQRTERGDSAVYLCASSSLAGARNEQFFGPGTRLTVL.

This rearrangement joins TRBV7-6 to TRBJ1-1, with D unresolved. There are 15 residues in the CDR3. The germline gives CDR1 SGHVS, CDR2 FNYEAQ. Trimming cost V 5 bases and J 2 bases, with 15 bases left between them. CDR3 sequence reads: CASSRLLTRNTEAFF. The CDR3 nucleotides read TGTGCCAGCAGCCGACTCCTTACCCGTAACACTGAAGCTTTCTTT. The full variable domain, completed using reference TRBV7-6 and TRBJ1-1, is GAGVSQSPRYKVTKRGQDVALRCDPISGHVSLYWYRQALGQGPEFLTYFNYEAQQDKSGLPNDRFSAERPEGSISTLTIQRTEQRDSAMYRCASSRLLTRNTEAFFGQGTRLTVV.

The table lists this clone with a count of one. The chain couples TRBV11-3 to TRBJ1-2; TRBD1 matches 7 bases. Trimming removed 1 base from V and 7 bases from J; junction bases left unmatched: 9. CDR1 SGHNT and CDR2 YENEEA come from the germline V gene. This CDR3 has 15 residues. The CDR3 nucleotides are TGTGCCAGCAGCTTAGCCGGGACAGTAGGATCTGGCTACACCTTC. Amino acids: CASSLAGTVGSGYTF.

This clone occurred once. The chain has TRBV28 and TRBJ1-2; D unresolved. CDR3 length: 15 amino acids. Trimming removed 3 bases at V and 0 bases at J, with 11 bases between. From germline, CDR1 is MDHEN and CDR2 SYDVKM. This chain's CDR3 is CASSFGTPANYGYTF. CDR3 DNA sequence: TGTGCCAGCAGTTTTGGCACACCAGCTAACTATGGCTACACCTTC.

This clone was seen only a few times. V is TRBV14 and J is TRBJ1-1, with 8 nucleotides matching TRBD1. The J segment lost 4 bases and the V segment lost 1 base, leaving 17 bases of the junction unmatched. Germline loops: CDR1 SGHDN, CDR2 FVKESK. The CDR3 spans 19 residues. The CDR3 nucleotides read TGTGCCAGCAGCCAAGTTTTACGCGGACAGGGTGTTATTTCCACTGAAGCTTTCTTT. Its translation is CASSQVLRGQGVISTEAFF.

V is TRBV28 and J is TRBJ2-2, with 11 bases matching TRBD2. Germline lookup yields CDR1 MDHEN and CDR2 SYDVKM. The length of the CDR3 is 17 residues. V was pared by 3 bases and J by 0 bases, with 3 bases of the junction left unmatched. The CDR3 coding sequence is TGTGCCAGCAGTTTTGTAGCGGGAGGGCCGAACACCGGGGAGCTGTTTTTT. Translation gives CASSFVAGGPNTGELFF. Drawing the rest from reference TRBV28 and TRBJ2-2, the complete variable domain is DVKVTQSSRYLVKRTGEKVFLECVQDMDHENMFWYRQDPGLGLRLIYFSYDVKMKEKGDIPEGYSVSREKKERFSLILESASTNQTSMYLCASSFVAGGPNTGELFFGEGSRLTVL.

The V and J genes are TRBV9 and TRBJ1-1; no reliable D call. Per the germline V gene, CDR1 is SGDLS and CDR2 is YYNGEE. The CDR3 is 14 residues long. V lost 1 base and J lost 1, with 8 bases in between. CDR3 residues: CASSVSPGNTEAFF. The CDR3 DNA is TGTGCCAGCAGCGTATCTCCAGGGAACACTGAAGCTTTCTTT.

This clone occurred many times. This chain links TRBV7-3 with TRBJ1-1; 9 bases match TRBD1. In germline, CDR1 is SGHTA, CDR2 FQGTGA. J was trimmed by 1 base and V by 6 bases; bases with no gene match: 6. This CDR3 has 15 residues. Here the CDR3 reads CASRRTGATNTEAFF. For the CDR3, the DNA is TGTGCCAGCAGACGGACAGGGGCAACGAACACTGAAGCTTTCTTT.

This clone was seen a single time. The same CDR3 also results from other DNA sequences found in this sample. J is TRBJ2-1 and V is TRBV24-1; 11 positions match TRBD2. In germline, CDR1 is KGHDR, CDR2 SFDVKD. After removal of 4 bases from V and 3 bases from J, the junction contained 4 bases not matched to a gene. This CDR3 has 16 amino acids. The CDR3 region has the DNA TGTGCCACCAGTGACCCCGGGACTAGCGGCTACAATGAGCAGTTCTTC. This translates into CATSDPGTSGYNEQFF.

The genes are TRBV28 and TRBJ1-5; weak D call: TRBD1 (6 bases). V gave up 7 bases and J gave up 7 bases, with 14 bases separating them. Per the germline V gene, CDR1 is MDHEN and CDR2 is SYDVKM. CDR3 size: 13 residues. The CDR3 region has the DNA TGTGCCAGCATGCAGGGGTCGTGGCAGCCCCAGCATTTT. Translated: CASMQGSWQPQHF.

The rearrangement joins TRBV28 to TRBJ2-1; 9 nucleotides match TRBD2. The V gene's germline CDR1 is MDHEN and CDR2 SYDVKM. There are 21 residues in the CDR3. With V trimmed by 8 bases and J by 6 bases, 29 bases remained unmatched. CDR3 coding DNA: TGTGCCAGCCCCGCCAGTCCCGGGACTAGCAAGAGGGGGGCTCAAGGCAATGAGCAGTTCTTC. Protein: CASPASPGTSKRGAQGNEQFF.

As for this clone: One end of the junction does not line up with germline, which may come from a read error. The chain recombines TRBV7-7 with TRBJ2-5; D possibly corresponds to TRBD2 (7 bases). This CDR3 has 14 amino acids. The germline gives CDR1 SSHAT, CDR2 FNYEAQ (reference sequence). In DNA form, the CDR3 reads TGTGCTAGCAGCTTAGAGGCGGGGGCGGAGACCCAGTACTTC. Protein product: CASSLEAGAETQYF.

The gene calls are TRBV5-1 and TRBJ2-7, with 9 bases lining up with TRBD2. This CDR3 spans 13 amino acids. Germline lookup yields CDR1 SGHRS and CDR2 YFSETQ. Trimming at V came to 5 bases and at J to 5 bases, leaving 5 bases not matched to a gene. CDR3 in amino acids: CASRISGSHEQYF. CDR3 nucleotide sequence: TGCGCCAGCAGGATTAGCGGGAGCCACGAGCAGTACTTC.

The chain links TRBV5-1 to TRBJ1-1; 7 bases align to TRBD1. With 6 bases clipped from V and 1 base from J, the junction kept 6 bases outside the gene matches. The germline V gene encodes CDR1 SGHRS and CDR2 YFSETQ. The CDR3 sequence is 14 residues long. CDR3 sequence (DNA): TGCGCCAGCACCAGGGGGGCTGGGAACACTGAAGCTTTCTTT. It specifies CASTRGAGNTEAFF.

V gene TRBV6-5 combines with J gene TRBJ1-2; 7 bases agree with TRBD1. V dropped 5 bases and J dropped 8; count of bases not matched to a gene: 14. The germline V gene encodes CDR1 MNHEY and CDR2 SVGAGI. The CDR3 is 15 residues long. This CDR3 reads CASSPTGTDTMGYTF. CDR3 in DNA: TGTGCCAGCAGTCCAACAGGGACAGATACTATGGGCTACACCTTC.

The gene calls are TRBV11-2 and TRBJ2-3, with D possibly being TRBD1 (6 bases). Looked up from germline, CDR1 is SGHAT and CDR2 is FQNNGV. CDR3 length: 15 amino acids. Trimming took off 0 bases at V and 2 bases at J, with 9 bases between the two ends. The CDR3 here is CASSLDRGFTDTQYF. The CDR3 coding sequence is TGTGCCAGCAGCTTAGACAGGGGATTCACAGATACGCAGTATTTT.

V gene TRBV5-6 combines with J gene TRBJ1-4, with TRBD1 matching 9 bases. CDR3 length: 15 residues. J lost 5 bases, V lost 1 base, and 3 bases had no gene match. CDR1 and CDR2 (germline): SGHDT, YYEEEE. The CDR3 reads CASSLFGTGNEKLFF. CDR3 in DNA: TGTGCCAGCAGCTTGTTCGGGACAGGGAATGAAAAACTGTTTTTT.

This clone was detected once. The chain employs TRBV5-4 and TRBJ2-4, with D possibly being TRBD2 (5 bases). The CDR3 covers 13 residues. V was clipped by 4 bases and J by 0 bases, with 5 bases between them. Germline values: CDR1 SGHNT, CDR2 YYREEE (reference sequence). In nucleotides, the CDR3 is TGTGCCAGCAGCGGACTAGCCAAAAACATTCAGTACTTC. This gives the protein CASSGLAKNIQYF. The full variable domain, its missing parts supplied by reference TRBV5-4 and TRBJ2-4, is ETGVTQSPTHLIKTRGQQVTLRCSSQSGHNTVSWYQQALGQGPQFIFQYYREEENGRGNFPPRFSGLQFPNYSSELNVNALELDDSALYLCASSGLAKNIQYFGAGTRLSVL.

The gene calls are TRBV19 and TRBJ2-1; 12 nucleotides agree with TRBD2. The V segment lost 3 bases and the J segment 4 bases; nucleotides outside the gene matches: 7. The germline CDR1 and CDR2 sequences are LNHDA and SQIVND (reference sequence). The CDR3 is made up of 17 amino acids. The CDR3 DNA is TGTGCCAGTAGTATCCGATCAGGACTAGCGGGGTACAATGAGCAGTTCTTC. It yields the protein CASSIRSGLAGYNEQFF.

This sequence joins TRBV11-3 and TRBJ1-4; 11 bases agree with TRBD1. The germline gives CDR1 SGHNT, CDR2 YENEEA. V gave up 5 bases and J gave up 8 bases; unmatched junction bases: 7. CDR3 length: 15 residues. The DNA for the CDR3 is TGTGCCAGCAGCCGAGAGGGACAGGGGGTCGAAAAACTGTTTTTT. It is translated as CASSREGQGVEKLFF.

The gene calls are TRBV19 and TRBJ2-3; 12 nucleotides match TRBD1. The length of the CDR3 is 20 residues. Germline V CDR1 and CDR2: LNHDA, SQIVND (reference sequence). With 6 bases clipped from V and 1 base from J, the junction kept 17 bases outside the gene matches. The CDR3 is CASRSYPGQGARRGTDTQYF. For the CDR3, the DNA is TGTGCCAGTAGATCCTACCCGGGACAGGGGGCACGACGAGGCACAGATACGCAGTATTTT. The full variable domain, completed using reference TRBV19 and TRBJ2-3, is DGGITQSPKYLFRKEGQNVTLSCEQNLNHDAMYWYRQDPGQGLRLIYYSQIVNDFQKGDIAEGYSVSREKKESFPLTVTSAQKNPTAFYLCASRSYPGQGARRGTDTQYFGPGTRLTVL.